The 15 T cell receptor beta chains listed next were all sequenced from one sample in a study of cytomegalovirus exposure and HLA in healthy donors. This PCR relied on a set of 60 Vbeta primers and 13 Jbeta primers. Assay: immunoSEQ multiplex PCR; the TCRdb copy retains only in-frame clones and omits some. The sample records roughly 100,000 clones, roughly three quarters being singletons. The material sequenced was PBMCs. The receptors were sampled from a male donor in good health and CMV-seronegative.

Worth noting for this clone: This sample also contains other DNA sequences that code for the same CDR3. The rearrangement joins TRBV7-9 to TRBJ2-1; 7 bases are shared with TRBD2. Trimming removed 1 base from V and 3 bases from J; junction bases left unmatched: 3. The germline V gene encodes CDR1 SEHNR and CDR2 FQNEAQ (reference sequence). The CDR3 runs 15 residues. The CDR3: CASSLVRGIYNEQFF. DNA for the CDR3: TGTGCCAGCAGCTTAGTGCGGGGGATCTACAATGAGCAGTTCTTC.

The rearrangement joins TRBV5-6 to TRBJ1-2; D is unresolved. The V gene's germline CDR1 is SGHDT and CDR2 YYEEEE. Trimming removed 2 bases at V and 4 bases at J, with 6 bases between. The length of the CDR3 is 12 residues. The CDR3 DNA reads TGTGCCAGCAGCTTTATGTCCTATGGCTACACCTTC. Residues: CASSFMSYGYTF.

CDR3 sequence (DNA): TGTGCCAGCAGCCCGCTTCGGGGAACAGGGCAAGAGACCCAGTACTTC. Translating it yields CASSPLRGTGQETQYF. This rearrangement joins TRBV27 to TRBJ2-5, with D perhaps TRBD1 (6 bases). Trimming cost V 6 bases and J 2 bases, with 19 bases left between them. This CDR3 contains 16 residues. Germline lookup yields CDR1 MNHEY and CDR2 SMNVEV (reference sequence).

The V call is TRBV29-1, the J call TRBJ2-7; possible D gene TRBD1, 5 bases. V was cut by 6 bases and J by 6 bases, with 18 bases left in between. The germline CDR1 and CDR2 sequences are SQVTM and ANQGSEA. The CDR3 totals 13 residues. CDR3 sequence reads: CSVPTSQGGEQYF. The CDR3 nucleotides read TGCAGCGTCCCTACCTCGCAGGGTGGCGAGCAGTACTTC.

The V call is TRBV11-2, the J call TRBJ2-7, with TRBD2 matching 8 bases. The length of the CDR3 is 15 residues. The trim removed 6 bases at V and 6 bases at J, leaving 13 bases unmatched. CDR1 and CDR2 from the germline V gene are SGHAT and FQNNGV. As DNA, the CDR3 is TGTGCCAGCAGATACCGCGGGGCGGGACTAGGCGAGCAGTACTTC. Translation: CASRYRGAGLGEQYF.

This chain links TRBV5-1 with TRBJ2-5; 9 positions agree with TRBD2. J gave up 5 bases and V 2 bases, and 7 bases lay outside the gene matches. CDR3 length equals 15 residues. Germline V gives CDR1 SGHRS, CDR2 YFSETQ. This CDR3 is CASSFRWAGGETQYF. As DNA, the CDR3 is TGCGCCAGCAGCTTCCGCTGGGCGGGAGGGGAGACCCAGTACTTC.

V gene TRBV5-1 combines with J gene TRBJ2-1; D gene uncertain. Germline-derived CDR1 and CDR2 are SGHRS and YFSETQ. The V end lost 4 bases, the J end lost 8 bases, and 16 bases lay between the germline ends. The CDR3 extends over 14 amino acids. The CDR3 region has the DNA TGCGCCAGCAGCCCCCAGACCCCGGGTGATGAGCAGTTCTTC. This translates into CASSPQTPGDEQFF.

The CDR3 DNA sequence: TGTGCCAGCACCGGACAGGGGTACACCGGGGAGCTGTTTTTT. Its translation is CASTGQGYTGELFF. The chain carries TRBV2 and TRBJ2-2; TRBD1 agrees at 9 bases. The CDR3 is 14 amino acids. J was trimmed by 3 bases and V by 7 bases; bases with no gene match: 3. Germline V gives CDR1 SNHLY, CDR2 FYNNEI.

V and J are TRBV10-3 and TRBJ1-5; 10 bases agree with TRBD1. Germline loops: CDR1 ENHRY, CDR2 SYGVKD. V was clipped by 0 bases and J by 6 bases; unmatched bases: 2. The CDR3 sequence is 15 residues long. Here the CDR3 reads CAISESDRGGQPQHF. CDR3 DNA: TGTGCCATCAGTGAGTCGGACAGGGGGGGTCAGCCCCAGCATTTT.

The rearrangement uses TRBV10-3 and TRBJ2-3, with 8 bases identical to TRBD2. Trimming at V came to 7 bases and at J to 5 bases, leaving 8 bases not matched to a gene. The CDR3 totals 14 residues. CDR1 is ENHRY and CDR2 is SYGVKD in the germline V gene. The CDR3 DNA reads as TGTGCCATCACCGGGACTAGGGGGGTAGATACGCAGTATTTT. It yields the protein CAITGTRGVDTQYF.

The J gene is TRBJ2-3, the V gene TRBV5-4, with 10 nucleotides matching TRBD2. Trimming at V came to 4 bases and at J to 4 bases, leaving 9 bases not matched to a gene. The CDR3 runs to 16 residues. CDR1 and CDR2 (germline): SGHNT, YYREEE (reference sequence). This CDR3 is CASSLTGTSVSDTQYF. CDR3 DNA sequence: TGTGCCAGCAGCCTGACCGGGACTAGCGTCTCAGATACGCAGTATTTT.

This clone was observed a single time. The chain carries TRBV2 and TRBJ1-3; no clear D. CDR1 is SNHLY, CDR2 FYNNEI, per germline. V was shortened by 1 base and J by 0 bases, with 10 bases between the two germline ends. The CDR3 has 16 residues. CDR3 DNA sequence: TGTGCCAGCAGTGAAGGGTTGGGCCGCTCTGGAAACACCATATATTTT. It is translated as CASSEGLGRSGNTIYF.

This chain joins TRBV6-4 and TRBJ2-2, with D possibly being TRBD2 (5 bases). The V gene lost 6 bases and the J gene lost 6 bases, with 14 bases spanning the gap. This CDR3 has 14 residues. In germline, CDR1 is MRHNA, CDR2 SNTAGT. CDR3 protein: CASRIEGGAGELFF. CDR3 bases: TGTGCCAGCAGAATAGAAGGAGGCGCCGGGGAGCTGTTTTTT.

This clone showed up just a few times. The rearrangement joins TRBV9 to TRBJ2-1, with D possibly TRBD1 on 6 matching bases. This CDR3 is built from 17 residues. CDR1 is SGDLS, CDR2 YYNGEE, per germline. Trimming removed 2 bases at V and 6 bases at J, with 21 bases between. CDR3 sequence: CASSVPGARGFGNEQFF. The CDR3 region has the DNA TGTGCCAGCAGCGTCCCAGGGGCTAGGGGCTTTGGCAATGAGCAGTTCTTC.

The rearrangement uses TRBV7-9 and TRBJ2-1; D not certain. The CDR3 length is 12 residues. V was cut by 1 base and J by 6 bases, with 4 bases left in between. Germline loops: CDR1 SEHNR, CDR2 FQNEAQ (reference sequence). Here the CDR3 DNA reads TGTGCCAGCAGCTTAGATATCAATGAGCAGTTCTTC. As protein: CASSLDINEQFF.